Below, 14 T cell receptor beta chains from the same sample are listed, as sequenced in a study of T cells in tuberculosis. Some clones are missing from TCRdb's copy, which holds only in-frame ones; the method was immunoSEQ multiplex PCR. The repertoire has tens of thousands of clones, approximately 94% of them found once; the top ten carry about 7.6%. The material sequenced was PBMCs. The receptors originated from a donor under 30 with latent tuberculosis or without tuberculosis infection.

The V call is TRBV18, the J call TRBJ2-7; the D gene is possibly TRBD1 (6 bases). The CDR3 consists of 14 residues. The V end lost 3 bases, the J end lost 7 bases, and 16 bases lay between the germline ends. Germline CDR1 and CDR2: KGHSH and LQKENI. CDR3 nucleotides: TGTGCCAGCTCACCGGGGCAGGGGTATGGAGAGCAGTACTTC. Amino acids: CASSPGQGYGEQYF.

The chain combines TRBV13 with TRBJ2-7; 9 nucleotides match TRBD1. J gave up 6 bases and V 7 bases, and 10 bases lay outside the gene matches. The germline V gene encodes CDR1 PRHDT and CDR2 FYEKMQ (reference sequence). This CDR3 has 14 amino acids. The CDR3, as DNA: TGTGCCAGCAAGTGGATGACAGGGGGTTCCGAGCAGTACTTC. Its protein product is CASKWMTGGSEQYF.

The chain links TRBV9 to TRBJ2-5; possible D gene TRBD2, 5 bases. Germline CDR1 SGDLS, CDR2 YYNGEE. The CDR3 sequence is 15 residues long. Trimming left V 4 bases short and J 1 base short, with 14 bases between. The CDR3 spells CASSPHLASQETQYF. The CDR3 DNA reads TGTGCCAGCAGCCCCCATTTAGCGTCCCAAGAGACCCAGTACTTC.

The chain carries TRBV7-2 and TRBJ2-1; 8 bases are shared with TRBD2. V lost 5 bases, J lost 2 bases, and 8 bases stayed unmatched. This CDR3 spans 16 amino acids. Germline V CDR1 and CDR2: SGHTA, FQGNSA. CDR3 region: CASSLNSGEPYNEQFF. CDR3 in DNA: TGTGCCAGCAGCCTTAATAGCGGGGAGCCCTACAATGAGCAGTTCTTC.

V is TRBV4-2 and J is TRBJ1-4; D is ambiguous. The CDR3 runs 13 residues. CDR1 is LGHNA, CDR2 YNFKEQ, per germline. V was cut by 0 bases and J by 7 bases, with 6 bases left in between. The CDR3 sequence is CASSQDRGEKLFF. The CDR3 region has the DNA TGTGCCAGCAGCCAAGATCGGGGTGAAAAACTGTTTTTT.

The CDR3 DNA reads TGTGCCAGCAGCAGGGGACTTTTTCACACAGATACGCAGTATTTT. It codes for CASSRGLFHTDTQYF. The chain carries TRBV7-2 and TRBJ2-3, with a possible D match to TRBD2 (6 bases). V gave up 5 bases and J gave up 2 bases, with 14 bases separating them. The CDR3 sequence is 15 residues long. Germline CDR1 SGHTA, CDR2 FQGNSA.

The rearrangement uses TRBV27 and TRBJ1-4; no firm D call. The CDR3 is 15 amino acids. The germline gives CDR1 MNHEY, CDR2 SMNVEV (reference sequence). The V and J ends lost 2 bases and 3 bases respectively, with 10 bases between them. CDR3 nucleotide sequence: TGTGCCAGCAGTTTAACCGGGGAGGCTAATGAAAAACTGTTTTTT. Protein product: CASSLTGEANEKLFF.

This chain connects TRBV2 to TRBJ2-5, with TRBD1 matching over 7 bases. J lost 2 bases, V lost 8 bases, and 5 bases had no gene match. Germline lookup yields CDR1 SNHLY and CDR2 FYNNEI. The CDR3 loop spans 13 amino acids. CDR3 amino acids: CASAQQGQETQYF. CDR3 sequence (DNA): TGTGCCAGCGCTCAACAGGGGCAAGAGACCCAGTACTTC.

The rearrangement uses TRBV19 and TRBJ2-7; TRBD2 might be the D (5 bases). CDR1 and CDR2 (germline): LNHDA, SQIVND (reference sequence). The V end lost 5 bases, the J end lost 3 bases, and 20 bases lay between the germline ends. The CDR3 consists of 16 residues. For the CDR3, the DNA is TGTGCCAGTAGTTCGACTCTCTTCTTCCGGGACTACGAGCAGTACTTC. It encodes CASSSTLFFRDYEQYF.

The chain links TRBV27 to TRBJ2-1; D is perhaps TRBD1 (6 bases). V was clipped by 4 bases and J by 4 bases, with 20 bases between them. CDR3 length: 17 residues. CDR1 and CDR2 from the germline V gene are MNHEY and SMNVEV (reference sequence). The CDR3 DNA sequence: TGTGCCAGCAGTTATTTCCAGGGGACCTCTTTTTACAATGAGCAGTTCTTC. Protein product: CASSYFQGTSFYNEQFF.

This chain links TRBV11-3 with TRBJ2-1, with D hard to call. CDR1 is SGHNT, CDR2 YENEEA, per germline. The CDR3 totals 13 residues. The V and J ends lost 4 bases and 5 bases respectively, with 9 bases between them. CDR3 DNA sequence: TGTGCCAGCAGCTCGGGTAGAAACAATGAGCAGTTCTTC. Protein sequence: CASSSGRNNEQFF.

This clone appeared once. The chain couples TRBV6-1 to TRBJ1-1; the D is unclear. This CDR3 has 10 amino acids. With 3 bases removed from V and 8 bases from J, the gap between germline ends came to 4 bases. Germline CDR1 and CDR2: MNHNS and SASEGT. The CDR3 DNA reads TGTGCCAGCAGTGAGAGGGAAGCTTTCTTT. Translating gives CASSEREAFF.

The chain is built from TRBV9 and TRBJ2-2; 11 bases are a match to TRBD2. Germline-derived CDR1 and CDR2 are SGDLS and YYNGEE. CDR3 length equals 15 residues. V dropped 3 bases and J dropped 6; count of bases not matched to a gene: 4. The DNA for the CDR3 is TGTGCCAGCAGCGGGACTAGCGGGCCAGCCGGGGAGCTGTTTTTT. It encodes CASSGTSGPAGELFF.

The CDR3 bases are TGTGCCAGCAGAGGTTACAGGGAGCTCACTGAAGCTTTCTTT. Translation gives CASRGYRELTEAFF. J is TRBJ1-1 and V is TRBV11-2; the D gene is possibly TRBD1 (6 bases). Germline assignment: CDR1 SGHAT and CDR2 FQNNGV. CDR3 length: 14 amino acids. The germline V and J ends were trimmed by 6 bases and 4 bases, with 15 bases remaining between them.